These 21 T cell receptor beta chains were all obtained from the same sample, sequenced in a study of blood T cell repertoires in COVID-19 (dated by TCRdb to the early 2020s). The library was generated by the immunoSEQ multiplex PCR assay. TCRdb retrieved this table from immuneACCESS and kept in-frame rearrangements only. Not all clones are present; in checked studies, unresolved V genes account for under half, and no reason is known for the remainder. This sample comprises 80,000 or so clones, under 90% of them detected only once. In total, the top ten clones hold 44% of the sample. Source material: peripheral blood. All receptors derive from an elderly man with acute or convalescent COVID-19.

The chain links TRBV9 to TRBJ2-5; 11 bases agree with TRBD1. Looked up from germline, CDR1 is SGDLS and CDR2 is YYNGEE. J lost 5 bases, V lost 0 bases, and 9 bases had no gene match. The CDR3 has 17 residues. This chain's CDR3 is CASSVGMGQGVGETQYF. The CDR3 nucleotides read TGTGCCAGCAGCGTAGGAATGGGACAGGGGGTTGGGGAGACCCAGTACTTC.

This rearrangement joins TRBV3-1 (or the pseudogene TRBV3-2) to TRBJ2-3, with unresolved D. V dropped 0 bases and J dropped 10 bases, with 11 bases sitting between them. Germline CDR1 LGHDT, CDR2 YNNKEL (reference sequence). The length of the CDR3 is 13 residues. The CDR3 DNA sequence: TGTGCCAGCAGCCAAGATCTCGTTCTTCCGCAGTATTTT. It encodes CASSQDLVLPQYF.

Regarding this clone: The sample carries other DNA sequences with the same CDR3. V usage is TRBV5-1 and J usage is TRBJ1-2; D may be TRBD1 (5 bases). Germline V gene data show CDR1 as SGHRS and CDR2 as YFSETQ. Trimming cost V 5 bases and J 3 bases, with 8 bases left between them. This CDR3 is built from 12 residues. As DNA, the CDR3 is TGCGCCAGCAGGGGGGAGGACTATGGCTACACCTTC. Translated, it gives CASRGEDYGYTF.

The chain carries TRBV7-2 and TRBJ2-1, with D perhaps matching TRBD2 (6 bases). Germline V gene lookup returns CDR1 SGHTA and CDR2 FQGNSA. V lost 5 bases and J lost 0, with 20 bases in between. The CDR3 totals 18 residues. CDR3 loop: CASSLYVRGDSSYNEQFF. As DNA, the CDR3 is TGTGCCAGCAGCCTTTATGTGCGGGGTGATAGCTCCTACAATGAGCAGTTCTTC. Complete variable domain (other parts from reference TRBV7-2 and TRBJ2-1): GAGVSQSPSNKVTEKGKDVELRCDPISGHTALYWYRQSLGQGLEFLIYFQGNSAPDKSGLPSDRFSAERTGGSVSTLTIQRTQQEDSAVYLCASSLYVRGDSSYNEQFFGPGTRLTVL.

The CDR3 loop reads CAWSVRSSGSRETQYF. As DNA, the CDR3 is TGTGCCTGGAGTGTACGGTCTAGCGGGAGTCGGGAGACCCAGTACTTC. This chain joins TRBV30 and TRBJ2-5; 10 bases are a match to TRBD2. Trimming cost V 0 bases and J 5 bases; bases outside gene matches: 9. The germline V gene has CDR1 GTSNPN and CDR2 SVGIG (reference sequence). The CDR3 totals 16 residues. Complete variable domain (other parts from reference TRBV30 and TRBJ2-5): SQTIHQWPATLVQPVGSPLSLECTVEGTSNPNLYWYRQAAGRGLQLLFYSVGIGQISSEVPQNLSASRPQDRQFILSSKKLLLSDSGFYLCAWSVRSSGSRETQYFGPGTRLLVL.

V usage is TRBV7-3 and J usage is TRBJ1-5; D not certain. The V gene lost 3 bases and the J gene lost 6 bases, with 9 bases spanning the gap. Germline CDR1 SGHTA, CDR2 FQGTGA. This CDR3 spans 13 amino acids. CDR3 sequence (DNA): TGTGCCAGCAGCTTCGAGCGGGGTCAGCCCCAGCATTTT. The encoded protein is CASSFERGQPQHF.

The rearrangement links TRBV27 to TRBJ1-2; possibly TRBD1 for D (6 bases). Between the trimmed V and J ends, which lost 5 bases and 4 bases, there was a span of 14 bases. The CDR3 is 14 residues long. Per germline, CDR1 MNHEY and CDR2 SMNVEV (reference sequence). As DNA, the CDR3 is TGTGCCAGCAGTCCAAACAGGGAGCGCTATGGCTACACCTTC. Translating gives CASSPNRERYGYTF.

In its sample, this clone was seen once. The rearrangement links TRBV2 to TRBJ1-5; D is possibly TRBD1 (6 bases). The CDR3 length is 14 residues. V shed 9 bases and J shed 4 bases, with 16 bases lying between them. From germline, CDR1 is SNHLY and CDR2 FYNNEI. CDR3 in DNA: TGTGCCAGTAGTACCCAACAGGGAAATCAGCCCCAGCATTTT. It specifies CASSTQQGNQPQHF.

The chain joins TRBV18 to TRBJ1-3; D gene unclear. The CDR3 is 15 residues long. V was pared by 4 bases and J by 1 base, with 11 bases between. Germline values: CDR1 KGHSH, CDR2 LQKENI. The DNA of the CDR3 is TGTGCCAGCTCACGGCCAGGATCGTCTGGAAACACCATATATTTT. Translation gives CASSRPGSSGNTIYF.

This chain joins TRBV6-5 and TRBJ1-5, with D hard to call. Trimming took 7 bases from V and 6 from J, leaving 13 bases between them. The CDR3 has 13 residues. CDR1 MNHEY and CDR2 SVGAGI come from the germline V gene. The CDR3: CASNLIAGQPQHF. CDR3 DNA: TGTGCCAGCAATTTGATCGCGGGTCAGCCCCAGCATTTT.

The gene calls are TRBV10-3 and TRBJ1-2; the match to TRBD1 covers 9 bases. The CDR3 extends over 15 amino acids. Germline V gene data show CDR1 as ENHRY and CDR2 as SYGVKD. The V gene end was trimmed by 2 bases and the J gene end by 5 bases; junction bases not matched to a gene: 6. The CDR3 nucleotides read TGTGCCATCAGTGAGCCGGGACAGGGAAGGTATGGCTACACCTTC. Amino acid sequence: CAISEPGQGRYGYTF.

The DNA for the CDR3 is TGTGCCAGCAGTTCCTTTGCTAACGGGAGGTCACCCCTCCACTTT. Translation: CASSSFANGRSPLHF. This rearrangement joins TRBV27 to TRBJ1-6; D is uncertain. Between the trimmed V and J ends, which lost 4 bases and 10 bases, there was a span of 17 bases. Germline CDR1 MNHEY, CDR2 SMNVEV (reference sequence). The length of the CDR3 is 15 residues.

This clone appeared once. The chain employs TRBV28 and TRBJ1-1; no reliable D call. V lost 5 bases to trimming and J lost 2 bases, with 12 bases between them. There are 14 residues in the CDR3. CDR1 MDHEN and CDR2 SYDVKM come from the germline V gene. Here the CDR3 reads CASSAAGVNTEAFF. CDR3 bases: TGTGCCAGCAGTGCCGCCGGGGTCAACACTGAAGCTTTCTTT.

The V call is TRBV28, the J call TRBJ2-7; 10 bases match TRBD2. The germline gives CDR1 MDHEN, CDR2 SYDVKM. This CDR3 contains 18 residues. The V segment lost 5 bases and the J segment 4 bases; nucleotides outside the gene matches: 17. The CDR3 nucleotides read TGTGCCAGCAGTCCCTGGAAGGGGGCTAGCGGGAGTGGGTACGAGCAGTACTTC. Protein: CASSPWKGASGSGYEQYF.

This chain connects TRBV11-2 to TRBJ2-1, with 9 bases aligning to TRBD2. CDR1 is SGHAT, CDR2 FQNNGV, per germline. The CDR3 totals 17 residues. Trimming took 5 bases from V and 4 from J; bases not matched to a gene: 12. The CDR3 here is CASSTSSAGGPYNEQFF. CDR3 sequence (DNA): TGTGCCAGCAGCACCTCCTCTGCGGGAGGGCCTTACAATGAGCAGTTCTTC.

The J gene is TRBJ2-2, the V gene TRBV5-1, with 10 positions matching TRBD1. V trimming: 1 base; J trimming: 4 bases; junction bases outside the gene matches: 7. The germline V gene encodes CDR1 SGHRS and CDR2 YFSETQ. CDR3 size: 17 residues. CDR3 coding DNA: TGCGCCAGCAGCTTGAACGGACAGGGGGGGATCACCGGGGAGCTGTTTTTT. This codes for CASSLNGQGGITGELFF.

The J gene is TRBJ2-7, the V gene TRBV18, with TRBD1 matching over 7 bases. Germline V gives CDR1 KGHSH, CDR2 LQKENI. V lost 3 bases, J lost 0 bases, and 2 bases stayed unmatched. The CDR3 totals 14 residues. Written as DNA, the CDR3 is TGTGCCAGCTCACCCGGGACAGACTCCTACGAGCAGTACTTC. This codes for CASSPGTDSYEQYF.

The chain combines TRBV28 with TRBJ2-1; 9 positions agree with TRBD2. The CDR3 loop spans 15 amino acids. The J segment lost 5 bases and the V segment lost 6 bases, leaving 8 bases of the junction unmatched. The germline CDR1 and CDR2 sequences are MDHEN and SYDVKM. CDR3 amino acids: CASSPGASGNNEQFF. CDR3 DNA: TGTGCCAGCAGCCCCGGGGCTAGCGGGAACAATGAGCAGTTCTTC. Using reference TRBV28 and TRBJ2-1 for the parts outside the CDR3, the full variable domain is DVKVTQSSRYLVKRTGEKVFLECVQDMDHENMFWYRQDPGLGLRLIYFSYDVKMKEKGDIPEGYSVSREKKERFSLILESASTNQTSMYLCASSPGASGNNEQFFGPGTRLTVL.

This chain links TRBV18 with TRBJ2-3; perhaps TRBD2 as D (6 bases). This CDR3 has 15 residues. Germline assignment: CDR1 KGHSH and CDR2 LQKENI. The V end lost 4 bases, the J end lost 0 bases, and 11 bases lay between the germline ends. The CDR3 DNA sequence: TGTGCCAGCTCACGGGTAGCGGCTAGCACAGATACGCAGTATTTT. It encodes CASSRVAASTDTQYF.

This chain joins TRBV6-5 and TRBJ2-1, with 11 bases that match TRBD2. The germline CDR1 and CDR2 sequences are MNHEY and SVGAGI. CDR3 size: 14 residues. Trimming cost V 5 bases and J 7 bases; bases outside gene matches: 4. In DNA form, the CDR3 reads TGTGCCAGCAGTAGACTAGCGGGGAGGAATGAGCAGTTCTTC. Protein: CASSRLAGRNEQFF.

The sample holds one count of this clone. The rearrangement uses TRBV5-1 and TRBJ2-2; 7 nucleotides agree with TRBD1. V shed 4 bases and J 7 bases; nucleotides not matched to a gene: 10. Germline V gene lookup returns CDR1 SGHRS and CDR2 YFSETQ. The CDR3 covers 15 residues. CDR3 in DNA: TGCGCCAGCAGCCCACAGGGGTTGGAGCACGGGGAGCTGTTTTTT. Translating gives CASSPQGLEHGELFF. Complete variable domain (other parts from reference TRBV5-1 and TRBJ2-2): KAGVTQTPRYLIKTRGQQVTLSCSPISGHRSVSWYQQTPGQGLQFLFEYFSETQRNKGNFPGRFSGRQFSNSRSEMNVSTLELGDSALYLCASSPQGLEHGELFFGEGSRLTVL.